The next 24 T cell receptor beta chains were all read from a single sample in a study of shared clonotypes between healthy human individuals. Only in-frame clones appear in the TCRdb table, and some are missing; sequencing was by immunoSEQ multiplex PCR. Of about 380,000 clones listed, about 96% are singletons. Sequenced: memory CD8+ T cells sorted from blood. Subset specified: CD45RO+ cells pooled with CCR7-negative TemRA cells. These receptors originate from a man aged 25-40 years in good health.

The rearrangement joins TRBV7-9 to TRBJ2-3; 10 bases are a match to TRBD2. From germline, CDR1 is SEHNR and CDR2 FQNEAQ (reference sequence). J gave up 4 bases and V 0 bases, and 1 base lay outside the gene matches. This CDR3 spans 15 amino acids. The CDR3 region is CASSLASGRPDTQYF. For the CDR3, the DNA is TGTGCCAGCAGCTTAGCTAGCGGGAGGCCAGATACGCAGTATTTT.

V is TRBV5-4 and J is TRBJ2-2; D remains ambiguous. The CDR3 has 13 amino acids. Germline V gives CDR1 SGHNT, CDR2 YYREEE (reference sequence). The V gene lost 0 bases and the J gene lost 7 bases, with 7 bases spanning the gap. CDR3 sequence: CASSLDNGGELFF. The DNA for the CDR3 is TGTGCCAGCAGCTTGGACAACGGCGGGGAGCTGTTTTTT.

V and J are TRBV14 and TRBJ2-7; 7 nucleotides match TRBD1. V shed 4 bases, J shed 4 bases, and the junction held 10 bases outside the gene matches. The CDR3 is 15 residues long. The germline gives CDR1 SGHDN, CDR2 FVKESK. CDR3 in amino acids: CASSLSYRGGYEQYF. CDR3 nucleotide sequence: TGTGCCAGCAGCCTTAGCTACAGGGGCGGTTACGAGCAGTACTTC.

With regard to this clone: Other nucleotide sequences from this sample produce the same CDR3. The chain joins TRBV7-9 to TRBJ2-5; TRBD2 agrees at 8 bases. V shed 3 bases, J shed 4 bases, and the junction held 1 base outside the gene matches. The CDR3 contains 13 residues. Germline V CDR1 and CDR2: SEHNR, FQNEAQ (reference sequence). CDR3 amino acids: CASSLLAGETQYF. The CDR3 DNA reads as TGTGCCAGCAGCTTGCTAGCGGGAGAGACCCAGTACTTC.

This sequence joins TRBV5-1 and TRBJ2-3; the match to TRBD2 covers 8 bases. Germline-derived CDR1 and CDR2 are SGHRS and YFSETQ. CDR3 length equals 11 residues. With 3 bases clipped from V and 10 bases from J, the junction kept 1 base outside the gene matches. The CDR3: CASSSGGPQYF. The CDR3 bases are TGCGCCAGCAGCTCGGGAGGGCCGCAGTATTTT. Together with reference TRBV5-1 and TRBJ2-3, the CDR3 gives the full variable domain: KAGVTQTPRYLIKTRGQQVTLSCSPISGHRSVSWYQQTPGQGLQFLFEYFSETQRNKGNFPGRFSGRQFSNSRSEMNVSTLELGDSALYLCASSSGGPQYFGPGTRLTVL.

The gene calls are TRBV10-2 and TRBJ1-2; D not certain. Trimming removed 3 bases from V and 2 bases from J, with 13 bases in between. CDR3 length equals 15 residues. CDR1 is WSHSY and CDR2 is SAAADI in the germline V gene. Here the CDR3 DNA reads TGCGCCAGCAGTGACCCGCCGTCTGCGAACTATGGCTACACCTTC. As protein: CASSDPPSANYGYTF.

The chain carries TRBV18 and TRBJ2-1; 7 bases are shared with TRBD2. V trimming: 3 bases; J trimming: 0 bases; junction bases outside the gene matches: 8. The CDR3 has 17 amino acids. From germline, CDR1 is KGHSH and CDR2 LQKENI. This CDR3 reads CASSPLMGGLSYNEQFF. CDR3 DNA: TGTGCCAGCTCACCCCTTATGGGAGGGCTCTCCTACAATGAGCAGTTCTTC.

CDR3 nucleotide sequence: TGCGCCAGCAGCTTGGGAGACAGGGTCGATGGCGGGGAGCTGTTTTTT. It encodes CASSLGDRVDGGELFF. This chain connects TRBV5-1 to TRBJ2-2, with 7 bases fitting TRBD1. CDR1 and CDR2 (germline): SGHRS, YFSETQ. The CDR3 extends over 16 amino acids. Trimming cost V 0 bases and J 7 bases; bases outside gene matches: 9.

The rearrangement joins TRBV7-4 to TRBJ1-2, with 8 bases fitting TRBD1. The germline gives CDR1 SGHVT, CDR2 SQSDAQ. The V segment lost 5 bases and the J segment 4 bases; nucleotides outside the gene matches: 6. The length of the CDR3 is 14 residues. The CDR3 sequence: CASSGDRGGYGYTF. Here the CDR3 DNA reads TGTGCCAGCAGCGGAGACAGGGGAGGCTATGGCTACACCTTC.

The CDR3 protein is CAIMTGSSYEQYF. In nucleotides, the CDR3 is TGTGCCATCATGACTGGGAGCTCCTACGAGCAGTACTTC. The chain has TRBV10-3 and TRBJ2-7, with D tentatively TRBD2 (5 bases). The CDR3 loop spans 13 amino acids. The germline gives CDR1 ENHRY, CDR2 SYGVKD. Between the trimmed V and J ends, which lost 7 bases and 0 bases, there was a span of 10 bases.

This clone came up once. CDR3 in DNA: TGTGCCAGCAGTTTATGGGGCGAGCAGTACTTC. It encodes CASSLWGEQYF. V and J are TRBV27 and TRBJ2-7; D unclear. The length of the CDR3 is 11 residues. The V and J ends lost 1 base and 6 bases respectively, with 4 bases between them. Per the germline V gene, CDR1 is MNHEY and CDR2 is SMNVEV (reference sequence).

The chain carries TRBV7-2 and TRBJ1-1, with a tentative D call TRBD1 (5 bases). Germline V gene sequence: CDR1 SGHTA, CDR2 FQGNSA. V gave up 5 bases and J gave up 8 bases, with 15 bases separating them. This CDR3 contains 13 residues. The CDR3 here is CASSPRLRGEAFF. Here the CDR3 DNA reads TGTGCCAGCAGCCCTCGATTGAGGGGCGAAGCTTTCTTT.

V is TRBV28 and J is TRBJ2-3; possibly TRBD2 for D (7 bases). The germline gives CDR1 MDHEN, CDR2 SYDVKM. CDR3 size: 16 residues. The germline V and J ends were trimmed by 7 bases and 6 bases, with 23 bases remaining between them. The CDR3 protein is CASTPLGAGDSDTQYF. As DNA, the CDR3 is TGTGCCAGCACCCCCTTGGGGGCGGGAGACTCCGATACGCAGTATTTT.

This clone was detected a few times. The chain carries TRBV19 and TRBJ1-5, with TRBD1 matching 8 bases. This CDR3 is built from 15 residues. The ends lost 0 bases at V and 7 bases at J; junction bases unmatched: 5. Germline CDR1 reads LNHDA; CDR2 reads SQIVND (reference sequence). CDR3 sequence (DNA): TGTGCCAGTAGTATAGATAGAGGACAGGGACAGCCCCAGCATTTT. Translating gives CASSIDRGQGQPQHF.

CDR3: CASSFLLAGAYEQYF. CDR3 nucleotide sequence: TGTGCCAGCAGCTTCTTACTAGCGGGAGCATACGAGCAGTACTTC. The V call is TRBV7-2, the J call TRBJ2-7, with 11 bases that match TRBD2. V gave up 3 bases and J gave up 4 bases; unmatched junction bases: 5. Germline CDR1 and CDR2: SGHTA and FQGNSA. There are 15 residues in the CDR3.

The chain combines TRBV25-1 with TRBJ1-4; the D is unclear. Trimming shortened V by 4 bases and J by 4 bases, and 7 bases separated the two germline ends. CDR1 and CDR2 from the germline V gene are MGHDK and SYGVNS. The CDR3 spans 13 residues. The CDR3 nucleotides are TGTGCCAGCAGTGGCGGACTTAATGAAAAACTGTTTTTT. This encodes CASSGGLNEKLFF.

This clone was observed once. The gene calls are TRBV7-9 and TRBJ2-7, with D possibly being TRBD2 (5 bases). Deletions cut 7 bases from V and 3 bases from J, with 19 bases between. CDR3 size: 15 residues. Germline CDR1 and CDR2: SEHNR and FQNEAQ (reference sequence). The CDR3 here is CASKRLAGAHYEQYF. CDR3 DNA sequence: TGTGCCAGCAAACGTCTGGCGGGCGCACACTACGAGCAGTACTTC.

A word on this clone: The same CDR3 arises from other DNA sequences in this sample as well. The J gene is TRBJ2-7, the V gene TRBV18; D is uncertain. The CDR3 runs 13 residues. Trimming left V 3 bases short and J 3 bases short, with 9 bases between. Germline CDR1 KGHSH, CDR2 LQKENI. The CDR3 DNA reads TGTGCCAGCTCACCTACACAGAGCTACGAGCAGTACTTC. Amino acid sequence: CASSPTQSYEQYF.

The genes are TRBV11-2 and TRBJ1-1; weak D call: TRBD1 (5 bases). The V gene lost 5 bases and the J gene lost 1 base, with 26 bases spanning the gap. Germline V gene lookup returns CDR1 SGHAT and CDR2 FQNNGV. This CDR3 has 19 amino acids. The CDR3 spells CASSPPLFGGQRANTEAFF. The CDR3 DNA is TGTGCCAGCAGCCCCCCCCTTTTTGGGGGTCAGAGAGCGAACACTGAAGCTTTCTTT.

The V and J genes are TRBV29-1 and TRBJ2-4, with TRBD2 matching over 8 bases. Germline trimming cut 6 bases from V and 11 bases from J; bases unmatched to any gene: 12. CDR1 and CDR2 (germline): SQVTM, ANQGSEA. The CDR3 runs to 13 residues. CDR3 in DNA: TGCAGCGTGGGTCGTGTTAGCGGGGACCTTCAGTACTTC. Its protein product is CSVGRVSGDLQYF.

This chain links TRBV7-9 with TRBJ2-6, with a tentative D call TRBD1 (5 bases). With 0 bases removed from V and 4 bases from J, the gap between germline ends came to 13 bases. The CDR3 is made up of 17 amino acids. Germline values: CDR1 SEHNR, CDR2 FQNEAQ (reference sequence). The DNA of the CDR3 is TGTGCCAGCAGCTTAGCGCATTCTAGGACAGGGGCCAACGTCCTGACTTTC. Translation gives CASSLAHSRTGANVLTF. The entire variable domain, with the rest obtained from reference TRBV7-9 and TRBJ2-6, is as follows: DTGVSQNPRHKITKRGQNVTFRCDPISEHNRLYWYRQTLGQGPEFLTYFQNEAQLEKSRLLSDRFSAERPKGSFSTLEIQRTEQGDSAMYLCASSLAHSRTGANVLTFGAGSRLTVL.

The rearrangement uses TRBV28 and TRBJ1-5, with 9 bases identical to TRBD1. With V trimmed by 5 bases and J by 2 bases, 4 bases remained unmatched. Germline V lookup: CDR1 MDHEN, CDR2 SYDVKM. The CDR3 runs to 15 residues. CDR3 sequence (DNA): TGTGCCAGCAGTATTACAGGGGGCGGCAATCAGCCCCAGCATTTT. Its translation is CASSITGGGNQPQHF. The full variable domain, with the rest looked up from reference TRBV28 and TRBJ1-5, is DVKVTQSSRYLVKRTGEKVFLECVQDMDHENMFWYRQDPGLGLRLIYFSYDVKMKEKGDIPEGYSVSREKKERFSLILESASTNQTSMYLCASSITGGGNQPQHFGDGTRLSIL.

The CDR3 DNA sequence: TGTGCCTGGAGGGTCCTCCTTTCCTACGAGCAGTACTTC. Protein: CAWRVLLSYEQYF. V gene TRBV30 combines with J gene TRBJ2-7; no reliable D call. Trimming took off 3 bases at V and 1 base at J, with 10 bases between the two ends. Germline V gene data show CDR1 as GTSNPN and CDR2 as SVGIG (reference sequence). CDR3 length equals 13 residues.

The chain combines TRBV5-4 with TRBJ1-5; 7 positions agree with TRBD1. The CDR3 sequence is 17 residues long. Looked up from germline, CDR1 is SGHNT and CDR2 is YYREEE (reference sequence). V was pared by 0 bases and J by 5 bases, with 11 bases of the junction left unmatched. For the CDR3, the DNA is TGTGCCAGCAGCTTGGAAGCAGGGGGAAGAAAGGATCAGCCCCAGCATTTT. Translated: CASSLEAGGRKDQPQHF. The complete variable domain, with remaining parts taken from reference TRBV5-4 and TRBJ1-5, reads ETGVTQSPTHLIKTRGQQVTLRCSSQSGHNTVSWYQQALGQGPQFIFQYYREEENGRGNFPPRFSGLQFPNYSSELNVNALELDDSALYLCASSLEAGGRKDQPQHFGDGTRLSIL.